The sequence of this TCR beta chain was determined in a study of blood T cell repertoires in COVID-19. The CDR3 is made up of 17 amino acids. Germline V gene lookup returns CDR1 LNHDA and CDR2 SQIVND (reference sequence). Between the trimmed V and J ends, which lost 1 base and 0 bases, there was a span of 15 bases. Clones were read by immunoSEQ multiplex PCR, and TCRdb kept only the in-frame ones, dropping some. The sample consists of about 210,000 clones, around 82% of them appearing once. The chain links TRBV19 to TRBJ1-1; possibly TRBD1 for D (5 bases). Material: peripheral blood. This sequence originates from a woman in her 50s with acute or convalescent COVID-19. The CDR3 DNA reads TGTGCCAGTAGTATAGTTCGTACTCTGGGGCTGAACACTGAAGCTTTCTTT. It yields the protein CASSIVRTLGLNTEAFF.